Shown below are 26 T cell receptor beta chains from a single sample sequenced in a study of memory CD4+ T cells and cytomegalovirus serostatus. Single viable CD3+CD4+CD8-CD45RO+ cells were sorted as the memory CD4+ T cells. TCRdb's table, derived via immunoSEQ multiplex PCR, lists solely in-frame clones and lacks some. This sample has about 53,000 clones, with about 73% found just once. Material for sequencing was memory CD4+ T cells from blood. The receptor set was obtained from an adult in good health and CMV-seronegative.

This clone was picked up a small number of times. The chain couples TRBV19 to TRBJ1-1; D unclear. There are 12 residues in the CDR3. Per germline, CDR1 LNHDA and CDR2 SQIVND (reference sequence). V lost 8 bases, J lost 0 bases, and 7 bases lay in between. The CDR3, as DNA: TGTGCCAGTCGGGGAGTGAACACTGAAGCTTTCTTT. Translating it yields CASRGVNTEAFF. Full variable domain (outside the CDR3, taken from reference TRBV19 and TRBJ1-1): DGGITQSPKYLFRKEGQNVTLSCEQNLNHDAMYWYRQDPGQGLRLIYYSQIVNDFQKGDIAEGYSVSREKKESFPLTVTSAQKNPTAFYLCASRGVNTEAFFGQGTRLTVV.

The chain uses TRBV25-1 and TRBJ1-4; TRBD1 might be the D (5 bases). This CDR3 has 16 residues. Trimming removed 3 bases at V and 2 bases at J, with 13 bases between. CDR1 is MGHDK, CDR2 SYGVNS, per germline. The CDR3 protein is CASSEPGVGTNEKLFF. Here the CDR3 DNA reads TGTGCCAGCAGTGAGCCGGGGGTAGGCACTAATGAAAAACTGTTTTTT.

The rearrangement links TRBV4-2 to TRBJ2-7; TRBD1 matches at 7 bases. This CDR3 has 14 amino acids. The V gene end was trimmed by 2 bases and the J gene end by 4 bases; junction bases not matched to a gene: 5. Germline CDR1 and CDR2: LGHNA and YNFKEQ. The CDR3 reads CASSQTTGQYEQYF. The CDR3 nucleotides are TGTGCCAGCAGCCAAACGACAGGGCAGTACGAGCAGTACTTC.

This sequence joins TRBV4-1 and TRBJ1-5; 8 bases align to TRBD1. The V gene end was trimmed by 1 base and the J gene end by 5 bases; junction bases not matched to a gene: 4. Germline loops: CDR1 MGHRA, CDR2 YSYEKL. This CDR3 is built from 15 residues. The CDR3: CASSQAPGGDQPQHF. DNA for the CDR3: TGCGCCAGCAGCCAAGCCCCAGGGGGCGATCAGCCCCAGCATTTT.

The genes are TRBV29-1 and TRBJ1-5, with D possibly TRBD1 on 5 matching bases. Trimming removed 4 bases at V and 4 bases at J, with 11 bases between. CDR1 is SQVTM, CDR2 ANQGSEA, per germline. This CDR3 contains 13 residues. The CDR3 DNA sequence: TGCAGCGTTGGTTCGGGGGATAATCAGCCCCAGCATTTT. The encoded protein is CSVGSGDNQPQHF.

The chain employs TRBV6-1 and TRBJ1-2; the D gene is possibly TRBD1 (5 bases). This CDR3 has 13 amino acids. CDR1 MNHNS and CDR2 SASEGT come from the germline V gene. V was trimmed by 7 bases and J by 4 bases, leaving 13 bases between them. DNA of the CDR3: TGTGCCAGCACCCTGACAGCGACCTATGGCTACACCTTC. Residues: CASTLTATYGYTF.

This clone was picked up a small number of times. The V call is TRBV29-1, the J call TRBJ2-7, with a possible D match to TRBD1 (6 bases). The CDR3 consists of 12 residues. The V gene's germline CDR1 is SQVTM and CDR2 ANQGSEA. V lost 3 bases and J lost 0, with 6 bases in between. CDR3 in amino acids: CSVEDSSYEQYF. The CDR3 DNA reads as TGCAGCGTTGAGGACAGCTCCTACGAGCAGTACTTC.

This chain uses TRBV5-4 with TRBJ1-5, with 8 bases matching TRBD1. Germline V gene lookup returns CDR1 SGHNT and CDR2 YYREEE (reference sequence). V gave up 4 bases and J gave up 3 bases; unmatched junction bases: 6. This CDR3 is built from 15 residues. In DNA, the CDR3 is TGTGCCAGCAGCGCCGGGACAGGCTACAATCAGCCCCAGCATTTT. Translated: CASSAGTGYNQPQHF.

This clone has a handful of counts. The CDR3 loop is CASRYPGQGANYGYTF. The CDR3 DNA follows: TGCGCCAGCAGATATCCGGGACAGGGGGCGAACTATGGCTACACCTTC. The chain links TRBV4-1 to TRBJ1-2, with 12 bases aligning to TRBD1. This CDR3 spans 16 amino acids. Germline CDR1 and CDR2: MGHRA and YSYEKL. The V segment lost 6 bases and the J segment 2 bases; nucleotides outside the gene matches: 7.

This chain uses TRBV7-2 with TRBJ2-3, with 14 bases identical to TRBD2. The germline gives CDR1 SGHTA, CDR2 FQGNSA. V gave up 5 bases and J gave up 4 bases; unmatched junction bases: 8. The CDR3 is made up of 17 amino acids. The CDR3 here is CASSPRLAGGMPDTQYF. CDR3 in DNA: TGTGCCAGCAGCCCCCGACTAGCGGGGGGGATGCCAGATACGCAGTATTTT. Based on the CDR3 plus reference TRBV7-2 and TRBJ2-3, the full variable domain is GAGVSQSPSNKVTEKGKDVELRCDPISGHTALYWYRQSLGQGLEFLIYFQGNSAPDKSGLPSDRFSAERTGGSVSTLTIQRTQQEDSAVYLCASSPRLAGGMPDTQYFGPGTRLTVL.

The chain is built from TRBV7-8 and TRBJ1-1; D is unresolved. V was trimmed by 0 bases and J by 7 bases, leaving 12 bases between them. The germline gives CDR1 SGHVS, CDR2 FQNEAQ. CDR3 size: 14 residues. Written as DNA, the CDR3 is TGTGCCAGCAGCTTAGCCCAAGGGCGGGGTGAAGCTTTCTTT. Residues: CASSLAQGRGEAFF.

This clone was detected a few times. This chain joins TRBV5-1 and TRBJ2-7; D is unresolved. Trimming cost V 2 bases and J 0 bases, with 0 bases left between them. Germline loops: CDR1 SGHRS, CDR2 YFSETQ. This CDR3 contains 11 residues. In DNA form, the CDR3 reads TGCGCCAGCAGCTTCTCCTACGAGCAGTACTTC. Amino acid sequence: CASSFSYEQYF.

The chain joins TRBV6-5 to TRBJ1-2; D unclear. V was shortened by 0 bases and J by 2 bases, with 10 bases between the two germline ends. Germline V CDR1 and CDR2: MNHEY, SVGAGI. CDR3 length: 15 amino acids. CDR3: CASSYSGYGNYGYTF. As DNA, the CDR3 is TGTGCCAGCAGTTACTCGGGGTATGGGAACTATGGCTACACCTTC.

This chain links TRBV7-9 with TRBJ2-3; D gene ambiguous. The CDR3 totals 13 residues. Germline assignment: CDR1 SEHNR and CDR2 FQNEAQ (reference sequence). V dropped 3 bases and J dropped 6 bases, with 10 bases sitting between them. CDR3 sequence (DNA): TGTGCCAGCAGCTTGCCCGATGGGGATACGCAGTATTTT. Protein product: CASSLPDGDTQYF. Drawing the rest from reference TRBV7-9 and TRBJ2-3, the complete variable domain is DTGVSQNPRHKITKRGQNVTFRCDPISEHNRLYWYRQTLGQGPEFLTYFQNEAQLEKSRLLSDRFSAERPKGSFSTLEIQRTEQGDSAMYLCASSLPDGDTQYFGPGTRLTVL.

The chain carries TRBV6-5 and TRBJ2-3, with D possibly being TRBD2 (5 bases). The V end was cut by 11 bases, the J end by 7 bases, with 13 bases between. Germline V gives CDR1 MNHEY, CDR2 SVGAGI. The CDR3 has 11 residues. The CDR3 region is CAAVGMNTQYF. The DNA for the CDR3 is TGTGCCGCGGTCGGGATGAATACGCAGTATTTT.

V gene TRBV5-1 combines with J gene TRBJ2-5; D ambiguous. The V gene lost 2 bases and the J gene lost 0 bases, with 5 bases spanning the gap. The CDR3 runs to 13 residues. The germline CDR1 and CDR2 sequences are SGHRS and YFSETQ. The CDR3 nucleotides are TGCGCCAGCAGCTTTCAGGACCAAGAGACCCAGTACTTC. This encodes CASSFQDQETQYF.

The chain combines TRBV2 with TRBJ2-2; TRBD1 matches 7 bases. The trim removed 2 bases at V and 4 bases at J, leaving 4 bases unmatched. This CDR3 contains 15 residues. Germline CDR1 and CDR2: SNHLY and FYNNEI. The CDR3 here is CASSETGVGTGELFF. CDR3 DNA: TGTGCCAGCAGTGAAACAGGGGTCGGCACCGGGGAGCTGTTTTTT.

The chain is built from TRBV7-9 and TRBJ2-1; no clear D. V lost 5 bases and J 1 base, leaving 9 bases between the germline ends. The CDR3 has 14 amino acids. Germline V CDR1 and CDR2: SEHNR, FQNEAQ (reference sequence). The CDR3 sequence is CASSPQLSYNEQFF. The CDR3 DNA reads TGTGCCAGCAGCCCACAGTTATCCTACAATGAGCAGTTCTTC.

V gene TRBV2 combines with J gene TRBJ1-1; D gene ambiguous. The germline V gene has CDR1 SNHLY and CDR2 FYNNEI. V gave up 8 bases and J gave up 8 bases, with 21 bases separating them. There are 14 residues in the CDR3. The chain's CDR3 is CASFSFPGVKEAFF. CDR3 nucleotide sequence: TGTGCCAGCTTTTCGTTCCCCGGGGTAAAGGAAGCTTTCTTT.

The V call is TRBV7-2, the J call TRBJ1-6; TRBD1 agrees at 7 bases. The germline V gene has CDR1 SGHTA and CDR2 FQGNSA. The J segment lost 6 bases and the V segment lost 5 bases, leaving 10 bases of the junction unmatched. The CDR3 spans 16 residues. CDR3 DNA sequence: TGTGCCAGCAGCCCCTCCACGGGACAGACTAATTCACCCCTCCACTTT. It specifies CASSPSTGQTNSPLHF.

Comments on this clone: One end of the junction fails to match germline, which may point to a read error. This chain uses TRBV7-2 with TRBJ1-6; 11 positions agree with TRBD1. Germline V gene data show CDR1 as SGHTA and CDR2 as FQGNSA. The CDR3 extends over 13 amino acids. The CDR3 here is CASSHNGQGATYF. The CDR3 DNA follows: TGTGCCAGCAGCCACAACGGACAGGGGGCAACTTACTTT.

V is TRBV6-6 and J is TRBJ1-2, with 7 bases that match TRBD1. V shed 2 bases and J 3 bases; nucleotides not matched to a gene: 6. Germline V gives CDR1 MNHNY, CDR2 SVGAGI (reference sequence). CDR3 length: 15 residues. CDR3 sequence (DNA): TGTGCCAGCAGTTACCCCCAGGGGGGCGACTATGGCTACACCTTC. Amino acids: CASSYPQGGDYGYTF.

This chain uses TRBV29-1 with TRBJ2-3; 7 positions agree with TRBD2. Germline V gene sequence: CDR1 SQVTM, CDR2 ANQGSEA. This CDR3 comprises 15 residues. With 5 bases clipped from V and 1 base from J, the junction kept 9 bases outside the gene matches. Here the CDR3 reads CSVPTWLAGTDTQYF. Written as DNA, the CDR3 is TGCAGCGTTCCAACTTGGCTAGCGGGCACAGATACGCAGTATTTT.

This clone was found once. The genes are TRBV4-1 and TRBJ1-1; 9 nucleotides match TRBD1. The CDR3 consists of 16 residues. Germline V CDR1 and CDR2: MGHRA, YSYEKL. V dropped 1 base and J dropped 4; count of bases not matched to a gene: 7. The CDR3 DNA reads as TGCGCCAGCAGCCAAGCAGGGACAGGGTTACCCACTGAAGCTTTCTTT. Its protein is CASSQAGTGLPTEAFF.

V is TRBV7-2 and J is TRBJ2-1; 10 bases agree with TRBD2. J gave up 7 bases and V 4 bases, and 7 bases lay outside the gene matches. The CDR3 extends over 15 amino acids. Germline V gene lookup returns CDR1 SGHTA and CDR2 FQGNSA. The CDR3 sequence is CASSSQRGGGNEQFF. DNA of the CDR3: TGTGCCAGCAGCTCTCAGCGGGGGGGAGGAAATGAGCAGTTCTTC.

This chain connects TRBV19 to TRBJ1-5; 9 nucleotides match TRBD1. Germline values: CDR1 LNHDA, CDR2 SQIVND (reference sequence). The junction had 5 bases not matched to a gene; V was cut back by 3 bases and J by 2 bases. The CDR3 spans 16 residues. In DNA form, the CDR3 reads TGTGCCAGTAGTATGACAGGGGGTAGGGGCAATCAGCCCCAGCATTTT. It codes for CASSMTGGRGNQPQHF.